These 9 T cell receptor beta chains came from one sample sequenced in a study of regulatory T cells in long-lasting Graves disease. Arm-PCR of CDR3 regions with iRepertoire HTBI primers generated TCR beta libraries. TCRdb re-called the multiplex PCR reads through MiXCR, storing one row per CDR3 protein. The table lists hundreds of thousands of distinct CDR3 sequences, under 25% of them singletons. The time point is: persistent/refractory GD, antithyroid drugs over 5 years with positive TRAb. RNA from PBMCs was the source of the TCR library. The sequences come from peripheral blood mononuclear cells (PBMCs), collected when the disease was refractory, from a patient treated with antithyroid drugs. The receptors were sampled from a female donor with Graves disease.

This clonotype was observed many times. The V gene is TRBV7-2, the J gene TRBJ2-2; D is uncertain. The germline V gene has CDR1 SGHTA and CDR2 FQGNSA. This CDR3 has 14 residues. V gave up 1 base and J gave up 2 bases, with 5 bases separating them. The CDR3 protein is CASSLVSNTGELFF. In nucleotides, the CDR3 is TGTGCCAGCAGCTTAGTGTCCAACACCGGGGAGCTGTTTTTT.

This clonotype has a handful of counts. Relative to the germline gene, one junction end is altered; a read error may explain this. V and J are TRBV13 and TRBJ2-5; a weak D match, TRBD1 (6 bases). Germline V gene lookup returns CDR1 PRHDT and CDR2 FYEKMQ (reference sequence). This CDR3 comprises 14 residues. CDR3 bases: TGTGCCAGCAGCCTAGGGACACCCATCGGGACCCAGTACTTC. Protein: CASSLGTPIGTQYF.

A few counts support this clonotype. This chain connects TRBV29-1 to TRBJ1-2, with a possible D match to TRBD1 (5 bases). Germline CDR1 is SQVTM and CDR2 is ANQGSEA. This CDR3 region has 12 residues. Trimming shortened V by 8 bases and J by 6 bases, and 16 bases separated the two germline ends. The CDR3 DNA follows: TGCAGCACCCCGGACACCCGGGATGGCTACACCTTC. Translating gives CSTPDTRDGYTF. Looking up the rest from reference TRBV29-1 and TRBJ1-2 gives the full variable domain: SAVISQKPSRDICQRGTSLTIQCQVDSQVTMMFWYRQQPGQSLTLIATANQGSEATYESGFVIDKFPISRPNLTFSTLTVSNMSPEDSSIYLCSTPDTRDGYTFGSGTRLTVV.

In DNA form, the CDR3 reads TGTGCCAGCAGCTTAACGGGGTTTAATTCACCCCTCCACTTT. Translating it yields CASSLTGFNSPLHF. This chain uses TRBV7-3 with TRBJ1-6; D uncertain. Between the trimmed V and J ends, which lost 0 bases and 6 bases, there was a span of 6 bases. The length of the CDR3 is 14 residues. Germline-derived CDR1 and CDR2 are SGHTA and FQGTGA.

This clonotype was detected ten times or more. V and J are TRBV12-3 or TRBV12-4 and TRBJ1-1; no firm D call. The CDR3 extends over 15 amino acids. V was trimmed by 2 bases and J by 0 bases, leaving 10 bases between them. The CDR3 DNA sequence: TGTGCCAGCAGTTTATATCGGGTAATGAACACTGAAGCTTTCTTT. It encodes CASSLYRVMNTEAFF.

This clonotype was seen only once. This chain joins TRBV4-1 and TRBJ2-4; 16 bases align to TRBD2. Germline loops: CDR1 MGHRA, CDR2 YSYEKL. The CDR3 is 18 amino acids. Trimming took 3 bases from V and 0 from J; bases not matched to a gene: 2. The CDR3 DNA reads as TGCGCCAGCAGCCAGGGACTAGCGGGAGGGTCAGCCAAAAACATTCAGTACTTC. Amino acids: CASSQGLAGGSAKNIQYF.

This clonotype was observed at least ten times. The chain combines TRBV9 with TRBJ1-1, with D tentatively TRBD1 (5 bases). This CDR3 is 15 amino acids long. Trimming cost V 4 bases and J 3 bases, with 16 bases left between them. The V gene's germline CDR1 is SGDLS and CDR2 YYNGEE. In nucleotides, the CDR3 is TGTGCCAGCAGCCCGTCGGGTGGGGCCCACACTGAAGCTTTCTTT. This codes for CASSPSGGAHTEAFF.

The chain couples TRBV3-1 to TRBJ1-2; possible D gene TRBD1, 6 bases. Deletions cut 2 bases from V and 6 bases from J, with 13 bases between. The CDR3 sequence is 14 residues long. Germline V CDR1 and CDR2: LGHDT, YNNKEL (reference sequence). The CDR3 protein is CASSQTGTRDGYTF. CDR3 DNA: TGTGCCAGCAGCCAAACCGGGACACGGGATGGCTACACCTTC.

The chain joins TRBV6-2 or TRBV6-3 to TRBJ2-6; a possible D gene is TRBD1 (5 bases). Trimming cost V 4 bases and J 4 bases, with 14 bases left between them. Germline V lookup: CDR1 MNHEY, CDR2 SVGEGT. The CDR3 spans 16 residues. CDR3 amino acids: CASSSQGSVGANVLTF. In DNA, the CDR3 is TGTGCCAGCAGTTCCCAGGGAAGTGTAGGGGCCAACGTCCTGACTTTC.